This TCR beta chain derives from a study of graft-versus-host responses after intestinal transplantation. Assay used: immunoSEQ multiplex PCR; TCRdb lists only in-frame clones, some missing. The sample records approximately 9,000 clones, roughly 27% being singletons. The V end lost 0 bases, the J end lost 1 base, and 8 bases lay between the germline ends. The germline V gene has CDR1 SGHRS and CDR2 YFSETQ. This CDR3 has 14 amino acids. The clonotype comes from a human patient who received an intestinal transplant. Here the sequenced sample was alloreactive CD4+ T cells from a mixed lymphocyte reaction culture, taken before intestinal transplant. Subset reported: CFSE-low proliferating T cells sorted from roughly 6-day pre-transplant mixed lymphocyte reaction (GvH or HvG direction). The genes are TRBV5-1 and TRBJ2-7, with D perhaps TRBD1 (5 bases). This chain's CDR3 is CASSLGQGSYEQYF. Written as DNA, the CDR3 is TGCGCCAGCAGCTTGGGCCAGGGATCCTACGAGCAGTACTTC.